This entry lists 29 T cell receptor beta chains sequenced from one sample in a study of blood T cell repertoires in COVID-19. Profiling relied on immunoSEQ multiplex PCR, and the TCRdb table lists in-frame clones only, not all of them. The sample comprises 20,000 or so clones, 84% of which are singletons, and roughly 3.2% rests with the top ten. Sequences were obtained from peripheral blood. Every receptor here comes from a man in his forties with acute or convalescent COVID-19.

This clone was seen only a few times. The rearrangement joins TRBV29-1 to TRBJ2-7; 8 bases line up with TRBD1. Per the germline V gene, CDR1 is SQVTM and CDR2 is ANQGSEA. The length of the CDR3 is 11 residues. Unmatched junction bases numbered 4, after V lost 6 bases and J lost 6 bases. Here the CDR3 DNA reads TGCAGCGTAGGACAGGGCGGCGAGCAGTACTTC. It codes for CSVGQGGEQYF.

The chain is built from TRBV7-2 and TRBJ1-5; 7 bases map to TRBD1. There are 13 residues in the CDR3. V dropped 1 base and J dropped 7; count of bases not matched to a gene: 1. Germline V lookup: CDR1 SGHTA, CDR2 FQGNSA. CDR3 DNA: TGTGCCAGCAGCTTAGAGGGGGCACAGCCCCAGCATTTT. It encodes CASSLEGAQPQHF.

The chain links TRBV15 to TRBJ1-3, with D possibly TRBD1 on 5 matching bases. The CDR3 has 13 amino acids. Trimming left V 3 bases short and J 2 bases short, with 5 bases between. Germline V CDR1 and CDR2: LNHNV, YYDKDF (reference sequence). CDR3 region: CATSRTAGNTIYF. CDR3 coding DNA: TGTGCCACCAGCAGGACAGCTGGAAACACCATATATTTT.

CDR3 sequence: CASSKSQGGSGYTF. Here the CDR3 DNA reads TGTGCCAGCAGTAAATCCCAGGGCGGCAGTGGCTACACCTTC. This sequence joins TRBV6-5 and TRBJ1-2; D may be TRBD1 (5 bases). CDR1 and CDR2 from the germline V gene are MNHEY and SVGAGI. This CDR3 spans 14 amino acids. V lost 5 bases and J lost 7, with 17 bases in between.

The V and J genes are TRBV2 and TRBJ2-1; D is possibly TRBD2 (5 bases). The germline V gene encodes CDR1 SNHLY and CDR2 FYNNEI. Trimming pared 7 bases from V and 6 bases from J, leaving 13 bases between. This CDR3 region has 13 residues. The DNA of the CDR3 is TGTGCCAGCACCATGGACTCGTCCAATGAGCAGTTCTTC. Translated: CASTMDSSNEQFF.

The rearrangement uses TRBV6-5 and TRBJ2-7; D may be TRBD1 (5 bases). With 5 bases removed from V and 5 bases from J, the gap between germline ends came to 13 bases. Germline V lookup: CDR1 MNHEY, CDR2 SVGAGI. This CDR3 is 13 amino acids long. The DNA for the CDR3 is TGTGCCAGCAGTCCGGTGGCCAGGGACGAGCAGTACTTC. The encoded protein is CASSPVARDEQYF.

The chain uses TRBV5-6 and TRBJ2-3, with TRBD1 matching over 9 bases. The germline gives CDR1 SGHDT, CDR2 YYEEEE. V dropped 6 bases and J dropped 6; count of bases not matched to a gene: 5. This CDR3 comprises 13 residues. The CDR3, as DNA: TGTGCCAGCACCAAAGACAGGGGGGATACGCAGTATTTT. This encodes CASTKDRGDTQYF.

The rearrangement links TRBV6-2 or TRBV6-3 to TRBJ2-1; 9 nucleotides line up with TRBD2. From germline, CDR1 is MNHEY and CDR2 SVGEGT. CDR3 length equals 19 residues. J gave up 2 bases and V 0 bases, and 11 bases lay outside the gene matches. The CDR3: CASSYSSKGLAGPYNEQFF. CDR3 DNA: TGTGCCAGCAGTTACTCGAGTAAGGGGCTAGCGGGACCCTACAATGAGCAGTTCTTC.

This clone was detected only once. The chain recombines TRBV7-2 with TRBJ1-3; D is undetermined. The CDR3 has 14 residues. The germline CDR1 and CDR2 sequences are SGHTA and FQGNSA. The ends were cut back, 1 base at V and 0 bases at J, with 4 bases in the middle. The CDR3 region is CASSLGGSGNTIYF. The CDR3, as DNA: TGTGCCAGCAGCTTAGGAGGCTCTGGAAACACCATATATTTT.

Written as DNA, the CDR3 is TGTGCCAGCTCACCACAGGGCGGGATTCAAGATACGCAGTATTTT. It codes for CASSPQGGIQDTQYF. The genes are TRBV18 and TRBJ2-3; weak D call: TRBD2 (6 bases). This CDR3 spans 15 amino acids. Germline CDR1 is KGHSH and CDR2 is LQKENI. V lost 1 base and J lost 5, with 13 bases in between.

The chain carries TRBV11-3 and TRBJ2-5; tentative D call: TRBD2 (6 bases). The V gene lost 5 bases and the J gene lost 7 bases, with 17 bases spanning the gap. The CDR3 length is 14 residues. In germline, CDR1 is SGHNT, CDR2 YENEEA. CDR3 region: CASSTGGAPRTQYF. CDR3 nucleotide sequence: TGTGCCAGCAGCACCGGAGGGGCCCCGAGGACCCAGTACTTC.

J is TRBJ2-1 and V is TRBV2, with 8 bases that match TRBD1. V trimming: 7 bases; J trimming: 2 bases; junction bases outside the gene matches: 16. Germline V lookup: CDR1 SNHLY, CDR2 FYNNEI. The CDR3 has 18 amino acids. The CDR3 bases are TGTGCCAGCATAGGACAGGGCTCAGAGGGTACAGCCTACAATGAGCAGTTCTTC. Protein sequence: CASIGQGSEGTAYNEQFF.

The CDR3 loop reads CASSAGGGRSTGELFF. In DNA, the CDR3 is TGTGCCAGCAGTGCGGGAGGCGGGAGATCCACCGGGGAGCTGTTTTTT. The chain has TRBV6-2 or TRBV6-3 and TRBJ2-2, with 8 bases identical to TRBD2. The CDR3 runs 16 residues. The J segment lost 4 bases and the V segment lost 5 bases, leaving 9 bases of the junction unmatched. CDR1 and CDR2 (germline): MNHEY, SVGEGT.

This clone occurred once. CDR3 nucleotide sequence: TGTGCCAGCAGTTCCCCGGGGGTGGCCCCCACCGGGGAGCTGTTTTTT. This gives the protein CASSSPGVAPTGELFF. This sequence joins TRBV28 and TRBJ2-2, with a tentative D call TRBD2 (6 bases). The V end was cut by 4 bases, the J end by 4 bases, with 16 bases between. This CDR3 is 16 amino acids long. Per germline, CDR1 MDHEN and CDR2 SYDVKM.

The sample holds one count of this clone. The J gene is TRBJ2-7, the V gene TRBV6-1, with 7 bases fitting TRBD2. J lost 3 bases, V lost 3 bases, and 8 bases had no gene match. There are 15 residues in the CDR3. Per the germline V gene, CDR1 is MNHNS and CDR2 is SASEGT. CDR3 sequence (DNA): TGTGCCAGCAGTGAGACTCGAAGCGGGATCTACGAGCAGTACTTC. It codes for CASSETRSGIYEQYF.

This clone showed up just once. The V and J genes are TRBV7-9 and TRBJ1-1, with 7 bases lining up with TRBD1. The CDR3 covers 16 residues. Germline V CDR1 and CDR2: SEHNR, FQNEAQ (reference sequence). Germline trimming cut 5 bases from V and 0 bases from J; bases unmatched to any gene: 9. DNA for the CDR3: TGTGCCAGCAGCCCACGGGACAGTCAGATGAACACTGAAGCTTTCTTT. Translated: CASSPRDSQMNTEAFF.

This clone was detected a few times. The chain employs TRBV24-1 and TRBJ1-2, with a weak D call TRBD1 (5 bases). Germline CDR1 is KGHDR and CDR2 is SFDVKD. CDR3 length equals 13 residues. V gave up 5 bases and J gave up 6 bases, with 12 bases separating them. For the CDR3, the DNA is TGTGCCACCAGTGCAAGGGGCTCTGATGGCTACACCTTC. It translates to CATSARGSDGYTF.

The CDR3 sequence: CASSLAFYEQYF. DNA for the CDR3: TGTGCCAGCAGCTTGGCCTTCTACGAGCAGTACTTC. V gene TRBV5-5 combines with J gene TRBJ2-7; no definite D call. CDR3 size: 12 residues. V was shortened by 0 bases and J by 3 bases, with 4 bases between the two germline ends. Germline lookup yields CDR1 SGHKS and CDR2 YYEKEE (reference sequence).

V usage is TRBV4-1 and J usage is TRBJ1-3; 7 positions match TRBD1. The ends lost 6 bases at V and 4 bases at J; junction bases unmatched: 9. Germline V gene lookup returns CDR1 MGHRA and CDR2 YSYEKL. CDR3 length equals 15 residues. CDR3 loop: CASSFYTGVGNTIYF. CDR3 in DNA: TGCGCCAGCAGTTTCTACACAGGGGTCGGAAACACCATATATTTT.

The rearrangement joins TRBV5-1 to TRBJ2-1; D is perhaps TRBD2 (6 bases). Trimming shortened V by 5 bases and J by 7 bases, and 10 bases separated the two germline ends. The CDR3 runs to 12 residues. The germline gives CDR1 SGHRS, CDR2 YFSETQ. The CDR3 DNA sequence: TGCGCCAGCAGGATGGCGGGAAATGAGCAGTTCTTC. As protein: CASRMAGNEQFF.

V gene TRBV5-8 combines with J gene TRBJ1-2; unclear D gene. Looked up from germline, CDR1 is SGHTS and CDR2 is YDEGEE. This CDR3 has 13 amino acids. The germline V and J ends were trimmed by 6 bases and 2 bases, with 11 bases remaining between them. CDR3 nucleotide sequence: TGTGCCAGCACCCCGGAGGCGAACTATGGCTACACCTTC. It is translated as CASTPEANYGYTF.

V and J are TRBV19 and TRBJ2-7; 9 bases align to TRBD2. Trimming took 8 bases from V and 2 from J; bases not matched to a gene: 7. Germline V gives CDR1 LNHDA, CDR2 SQIVND (reference sequence). This CDR3 contains 14 residues. The CDR3 DNA is TGTGCCAGTTCCGCGGGAGGGGGCCCCTACGAGCAGTACTTC. Encoded protein: CASSAGGGPYEQYF.

The chain joins TRBV2 to TRBJ2-5; D gene ambiguous. V was pared by 4 bases and J by 0 bases, with 9 bases between. This CDR3 spans 14 amino acids. From germline, CDR1 is SNHLY and CDR2 FYNNEI. CDR3 nucleotide sequence: TGTGCCAGCAGTGGTATCTACCACCAAGAGACCCAGTACTTC. It codes for CASSGIYHQETQYF.

The chain employs TRBV3-1 (or the pseudogene TRBV3-2) and TRBJ1-6; D is unclear. V gave up 3 bases and J gave up 9 bases, with 9 bases separating them. This CDR3 has 13 residues. Per the germline V gene, CDR1 is LGHDT and CDR2 is YNNKEL (reference sequence). CDR3 protein: CASSQPGSSPLHF. As DNA, the CDR3 is TGTGCCAGCAGCCAGCCAGGAAGTTCACCCCTCCACTTT.

The rearrangement uses TRBV5-5 and TRBJ1-2; TRBD1 matches 9 bases. Germline lookup yields CDR1 SGHKS and CDR2 YYEKEE (reference sequence). The CDR3 sequence is 13 residues long. V lost 4 bases and J lost 7; bases outside the gene matches: 5. DNA for the CDR3: TGTGCCAGCAGCCAACAGGGGGCCTTTGGCTACACCTTC. As protein: CASSQQGAFGYTF. The full variable domain, with the rest looked up from reference TRBV5-5 and TRBJ1-2, is DAGVTQSPTHLIKTRGQQVTLRCSPISGHKSVSWYQQVLGQGPQFIFQYYEKEERGRGNFPDRFSARQFPNYSSELNVNALLLGDSALYLCASSQQGAFGYTFGSGTRLTVV.

The V call is TRBV18, the J call TRBJ1-5; D is undetermined. V was cut by 2 bases and J by 5 bases, with 10 bases left in between. This CDR3 contains 14 residues. Germline CDR1 reads KGHSH; CDR2 reads LQKENI. The CDR3 sequence is CASSPMGPHQPQHF. The CDR3 DNA is TGTGCCAGCTCACCAATGGGCCCCCATCAGCCCCAGCATTTT.

V is TRBV3-1 (or the pseudogene TRBV3-2) and J is TRBJ2-1, with 12 positions matching TRBD2. This CDR3 contains 16 residues. V was pared by 4 bases and J by 9 bases, with 10 bases of the junction left unmatched. Per the germline V gene, CDR1 is LGHDT and CDR2 is YNNKEL (reference sequence). This CDR3 reads CASSPRGLAGRIEQFF. The CDR3 coding sequence is TGTGCCAGCAGCCCCCGAGGACTAGCGGGGAGGATTGAGCAGTTCTTC.

This clone was found a few times. The chain recombines TRBV2 with TRBJ2-6; the D gene is possibly TRBD1 (5 bases). The CDR3 runs 13 residues. V was shortened by 11 bases and J by 0 bases, with 8 bases between the two germline ends. Germline values: CDR1 SNHLY, CDR2 FYNNEI. CDR3 loop: CAVRASGANVLTF. The CDR3 DNA sequence: TGTGCCGTCAGGGCCTCTGGGGCCAACGTCCTGACTTTC.

A few counts support this clone. This chain joins TRBV27 and TRBJ2-1; no reliable D call. Looked up from germline, CDR1 is MNHEY and CDR2 is SMNVEV (reference sequence). The germline V and J ends were trimmed by 4 bases and 0 bases, with 4 bases remaining between them. The CDR3 extends over 13 amino acids. The CDR3 region has the DNA TGTGCCAGCAGTTCTAGCTCCTACAATGAGCAGTTCTTC. This sequence encodes CASSSSSYNEQFF.